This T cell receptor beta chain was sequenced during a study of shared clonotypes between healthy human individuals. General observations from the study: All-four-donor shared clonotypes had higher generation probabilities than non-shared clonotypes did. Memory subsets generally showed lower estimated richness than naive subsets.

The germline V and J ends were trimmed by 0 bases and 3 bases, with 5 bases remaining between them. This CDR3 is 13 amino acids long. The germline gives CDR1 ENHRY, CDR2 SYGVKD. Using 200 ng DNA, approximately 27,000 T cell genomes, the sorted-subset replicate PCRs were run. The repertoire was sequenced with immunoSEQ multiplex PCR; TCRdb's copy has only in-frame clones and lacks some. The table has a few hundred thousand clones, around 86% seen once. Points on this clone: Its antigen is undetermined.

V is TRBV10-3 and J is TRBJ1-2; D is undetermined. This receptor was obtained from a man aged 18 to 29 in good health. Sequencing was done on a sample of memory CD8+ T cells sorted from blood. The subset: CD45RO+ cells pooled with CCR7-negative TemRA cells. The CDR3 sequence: CAISESKDYGYTF. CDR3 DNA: TGTGCCATCAGTGAGTCGAAAGACTATGGCTACACCTTC.